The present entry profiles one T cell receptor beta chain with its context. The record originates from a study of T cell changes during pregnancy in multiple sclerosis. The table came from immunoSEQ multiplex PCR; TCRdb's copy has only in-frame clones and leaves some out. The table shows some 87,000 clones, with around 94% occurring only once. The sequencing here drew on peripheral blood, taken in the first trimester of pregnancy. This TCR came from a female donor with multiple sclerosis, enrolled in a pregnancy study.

In nucleotides, the CDR3 is TGTGCCAGCAGCTTAAGTGTAGTAGAGCAGTACTTC. It translates to CASSLSVVEQYF. The V gene is TRBV7-2, the J gene TRBJ2-7, with D uncertain. Germline V gene lookup returns CDR1 SGHTA and CDR2 FQGNSA. CDR3 size: 12 residues. V was shortened by 2 bases and J by 7 bases, with 9 bases between the two germline ends.